These T cell receptor beta chains were read from a single sample in a study of early T cells in non-severe SARS-CoV-2 infection. A single record per CDR3 protein comes from TCRdb applying MiXCR to the 5' RACE reads. The table includes over 95,000 distinct CDR3 sequences, approximately 16% detected once. The sample consisted of whole blood. The source is an adult who was a healthcare worker with PCR-confirmed SARS-CoV-2 infection or an uninfected control (not recorded which). Each CDR3 is given with its conserved first and last residue. The D gene is left open where the match is weak. Clone size is not always given. Where it is, it says once, few, many or a class for expanded clones.

TRBD1,few,TRBJ1-2,TRBV12-5,TGTGCTAGTGGTTTGGTGACAGGGGTGGGCTATGGCTACACCTTC,CASGLVTGVGYGYTF
TRBD1,-,TRBJ1-2,TRBV19,TGTGCCAGTAGCCCAGGGACAGGACCCGATGGCTACACCTTC,CASSPGTGPDGYTF
-,-,TRBJ1-1,TRBV7-8,TGTGCCAGCAGCTCAGGGTGGACGGCCTTGTGGACTGAAGCTTTCTTT,CASSSGWTALWTEAFF
-,-,TRBJ1-1,TRBV7-9,TGTGCCAGCAGCTTTGCCGGGGGGAACACTGAAGCTTTCTTT,CASSFAGGNTEAFF
-,few,TRBJ2-7,TRBV6-5,TGTGCCAGCAGTTACTCTCCAGTACGCTCCTACGAGCAGTACTTC,CASSYSPVRSYEQYF
TRBD1,many,TRBJ2-3,TRBV24-1,TGTGCCACCAGTAAACCCGGACAGGGATCAGATACGCAGTATTTT,CATSKPGQGSDTQYF
-,-,TRBJ1-3,TRBV6-2/TRBV6-3,TGTGCCAGCATCGATCCAACAGGGAAATTCTCTGGAAACACCATATATTTT,CASIDPTGKFSGNTIYF
TRBD1,-,TRBJ2-3,TRBV29-1,TGCAGCGTCCACAGGGGGAATGGAGATACGCAGTATTTT,CSVHRGNGDTQYF
TRBD1,few,TRBJ1-4,TRBV11-2,TGTGCCAGCAGCTCGACCCCCTCCGGGACAGGGGGTGAAAAACTGTTTTTT,CASSSTPSGTGGEKLFF
TRBD1,many,TRBJ2-7,TRBV4-3,TGCGCCAGCAGCGTAGGGACAGATAGCTCCTACGAGCAGTACTTC,CASSVGTDSSYEQYF
-,-,TRBJ1-1,TRBV7-2,TGTGCCAGCAGCTTTTCAGGGGCGTTGAACACTGAAGCTTTCTTT,CASSFSGALNTEAFF
-,few,TRBJ1-6,TRBV23-1,TGCGCCAGCAGGAGACGGGGAAGTTGGGACTCACCCCTCCACTTT,CASRRRGSWDSPLHF
-,-,TRBJ2-2,TRBV9,TGTGCCAGCAGCCCAACAGGGAGGGGGCTTGGCGGGGAGCTGTTTTTT,CASSPTGRGLGGELFF
TRBD2,-,TRBJ2-1,TRBV12-3/TRBV12-4,TGTGCCAGCAGTTCTCTAGCGGGTTTGTACAATGAGCAGTTCTTC,CASSSLAGLYNEQFF
-,few,TRBJ2-3,TRBV28,TGTGCCAGCAGTCGTGAAGATACGCAGTATTTT,CASSREDTQYF
-,-,TRBJ1-1,TRBV10-3,TGTGCCATCAGTGAGAACACTGAAGCTTTCTTT,CAISENTEAFF
-,-,TRBJ1-3,TRBV19,TGTGCCAGTAGTATCCATGAGCAGACGAACACCATATATTTT,CASSIHEQTNTIYF
-,-,TRBJ2-3,TRBV29-1,TGCAGCCTTGAGGGCACAGCTAGGGCGACAGATACGCAGTATTTT,CSLEGTARATDTQYF
-,-,TRBJ1-2,TRBV4-2,TGTGCCAGCAGCCAAGACTTGGCTTTTGGCTACACCTTC,CASSQDLAFGYTF
-,-,TRBJ1-2,TRBV24-1,TGTGCCACCAAAACAGGGAACTATGGCTACACCTTC,CATKTGNYGYTF
-,-,TRBJ2-5,TRBV7-9,TGTGCCAGCAGCTACGACAGCACGGAGACCCAGTACTTC,CASSYDSTETQYF
-,few,TRBJ2-5,TRBV12-3/TRBV12-4,TGTGCCAGCAGGGTAGGCCAGAACCAAGAGACCCAGTACTTC,CASRVGQNQETQYF
-,few,TRBJ2-7,TRBV29-1,TGCAGCGTTGAAGATATGGGGACCTACGAGCAGTACTTC,CSVEDMGTYEQYF
-,-,TRBJ1-4,TRBV25-1,TGTGCCAGCAGTCGAGGTCCTAATGAAAAACTGTTTTTT,CASSRGPNEKLFF
-,-,TRBJ1-1,TRBV5-1,TGCGCCAGCAGCGTGTTTTCGAACACTGAAGCTTTCTTT,CASSVFSNTEAFF
TRBD2,many,TRBJ2-7,TRBV4-3,TGCGCCAGCAGCCAAGGGCGGACTAGCGGGAGTATCAACGAGCAGTACTTC,CASSQGRTSGSINEQYF
-,-,TRBJ2-1,TRBV29-1,TGCAGCGTTGAAGTGGACAGCTCCTACAATGAGCAGTTCTTC,CSVEVDSSYNEQFF
-,-,TRBJ1-2,TRBV20-1,TGCAGCGCGAGACCAGGGATCGAAACTCCCACCTTC,CSARPGIETPTF
-,few,TRBJ1-4,TRBV25-1,TGTGCCAGCAGTGAATACTTGGATGCAACTAATGAAAAACTGTTTTTT,CASSEYLDATNEKLFF
-,medium-sized,TRBJ2-1,TRBV29-1,TGCAGCGTTGAACATAGGGATGAGCAGTTCTTC,CSVEHRDEQFF
-,few,TRBJ2-2,TRBV7-9,TGTGCCAGCAGCACTACCCTCACCGGGGAGCTGTTTTTT,CASSTTLTGELFF
-,-,TRBJ2-1,TRBV18,TGTGCCAGCTCACGATACTCCCCAGATTCCAGGGACAATGAGCAGTTCTTC,CASSRYSPDSRDNEQFF
-,-,TRBJ1-3,TRBV19,TGTGCCAGTAGTATTCGATTCATACAGCGTCTCTCTGGAAACACCATATATTTT,CASSIRFIQRLSGNTIYF
-,few,TRBJ1-5,TRBV20-1,TGCAGTGCTAGAGATCGGGTCGGATTTAGCAATCAGCCCCAGCATTTT,CSARDRVGFSNQPQHF
TRBD1,many,TRBJ1-6,TRBV11-2,TGTGCCAGCAGCTTAGATTCGGGGACAGGGCGTTCACCCCTCCACTTT,CASSLDSGTGRSPLHF
TRBD2,few,TRBJ2-5,TRBV7-6,TGTGCCAGCAGCATTCAACCTAGCGGGGCGGGGGAGACCCAGTACTTC,CASSIQPSGAGETQYF
-,-,TRBJ1-1,TRBV5-1,TGCGCCAGCAGCTTGGCAGGGATGAACACTGAAGCTTTCTTT,CASSLAGMNTEAFF
-,-,TRBJ2-7,TRBV5-5,TGTGCCAGCAGCTTTTCTGACGGATCCTACGAGCAGTACTTC,CASSFSDGSYEQYF
TRBD2,-,TRBJ2-3,TRBV7-6,TGTGCCAGCAGCTTTTTCTTAGCGGGGACTAGCACAGATACGCAGTATTTT,CASSFFLAGTSTDTQYF
-,-,TRBJ2-3,TRBV5-1,TGCGCCAGCAGCTTGGTCCTAGGAAAGGATACGCAGTATTTT,CASSLVLGKDTQYF
TRBD1,-,TRBJ2-1,TRBV5-1,TGCGCCAGCAGCTTGGAGGTCGGACAGGGGCAGAATGAGCAGTTCTTC,CASSLEVGQGQNEQFF
-,-,TRBJ1-1,TRBV5-6,TGTGCCAGCAGCTTCGGGATCATGAACACTGAAGCTTTCTTT,CASSFGIMNTEAFF